Described below is a single T cell receptor beta chain sequence and its context. Its antigen is still unknown. The data originate from a study of untreated major depressive disorder. Findings and caveats of the study: TRBV05-01 (Vbeta 5.1) usage was higher in CD4+ T cells of depressed patients than controls.

For at least 8 weeks, patients took no psychiatric medication. The V end lost 3 bases, the J end lost 5 bases, and 13 bases lay between the germline ends. CDR3 length equals 14 residues. Germline loops: CDR1 SGHDT, CDR2 YYEEEE. Some clones are missing from TCRdb's copy, which holds only in-frame ones; the method was immunoSEQ multiplex PCR. The table lists 10,000 to 15,000 clones, around 90% of them singletons. Specimen: CD4+ T cells from PBMCs. The clonotype originates from a man younger than 45 with major depressive disorder. The chain joins TRBV5-6 to TRBJ2-3; possibly TRBD2 for D (5 bases). DNA of the CDR3: TGTGCCAGCAGCTCCCCCTCTAGCTTAGATACGCAGTATTTT. It specifies CASSSPSSLDTQYF.